Here is one T cell receptor beta chain with its context. Between the trimmed V and J ends, which lost 2 bases and 7 bases, there was a span of 9 bases. The CDR3 covers 13 residues. The sample is drawn from a study of blood T cell repertoires in COVID-19. The method was immunoSEQ multiplex PCR; TCRdb's version includes in-frame clones alone and lacks a portion of them. The table includes under 300,000 clones, 70% to 85% detected once. Material for sequencing was peripheral blood. This sequence was found in a woman of 80 years or more with active or convalescent COVID-19. V and J are TRBV12-3 or TRBV12-4 and TRBJ1-5; the D is unclear. The CDR3 spells CASSLSREQPQHF. The CDR3 nucleotides read TGTGCCAGCAGTTTATCCCGAGAGCAGCCCCAGCATTTT.